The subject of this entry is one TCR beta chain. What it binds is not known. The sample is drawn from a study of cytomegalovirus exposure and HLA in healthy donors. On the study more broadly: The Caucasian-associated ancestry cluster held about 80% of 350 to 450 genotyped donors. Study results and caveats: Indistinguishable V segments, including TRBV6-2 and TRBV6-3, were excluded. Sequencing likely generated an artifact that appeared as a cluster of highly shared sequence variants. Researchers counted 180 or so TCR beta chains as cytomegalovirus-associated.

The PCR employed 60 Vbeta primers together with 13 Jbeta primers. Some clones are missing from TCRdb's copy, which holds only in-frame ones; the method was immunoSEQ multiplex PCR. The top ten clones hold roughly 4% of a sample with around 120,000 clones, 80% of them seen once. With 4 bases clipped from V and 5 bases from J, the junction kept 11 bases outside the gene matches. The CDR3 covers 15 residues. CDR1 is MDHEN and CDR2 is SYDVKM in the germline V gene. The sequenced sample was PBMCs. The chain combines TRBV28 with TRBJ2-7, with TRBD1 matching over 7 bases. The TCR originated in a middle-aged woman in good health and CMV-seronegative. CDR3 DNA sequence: TGTGCCAGCAGTTCTTCAGAAGGGACAGTCGACGAGCAGTACTTC. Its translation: CASSSSEGTVDEQYF.